This TCR beta chain was profiled in a study of CD8 T cells in ankylosing spondylitis (TCRdb year 2017). Looking at the study overall: To find TCR variants linked to disease, the study profiled T cell receptor beta repertoires in ankylosing spondylitis patients and healthy donors. Peripheral blood samples were taken, and synovial fluid was additionally collected from ankylosing spondylitis patients. The whole study cohort included 85 to 120 healthy donors and 20 to 30 ankylosing spondylitis patients.

The CDR3 starts with the cysteine, ends with the phenylalanine, and has 13 residues. The read is trimmed to its CDR3 DNA, 39 bases read in frame from base 1. The germline V gene provides CDR1 SGDLS and CDR2 YYNGEE. Trimming costs V 0 bases and J 2 bases, and their ends lie 5 bases apart. Summary of the overall study and its limitations: The disease-linked clones were reported to be significantly enriched in matched synovial fluid samples from ankylosing spondylitis patients. Blood from ankylosing spondylitis patients appeared to be characterized by a TCR beta motif made up of several highly homologous amino acid variants. Some motif variants were previously reported in synovial fluid and blood of reactive arthritis patients, suggesting common disease-initiation mechanisms. In peripheral blood, the disease-linked clones were found at relatively low frequencies and had a CD8+ phenotype.

The sample was run on an Illumina HiSeq 2500. Quantitative 5'-RACE with molecular barcodes was used to prepare TCR beta libraries. Per the original workflow: A new computational method, built on a probabilistic model of VDJ rearrangement, was used to identify disease-linked TCR variants. TCRdb ran its own pipeline on the public reads, namely fastp trimming at Q25 and MiXCR clone calling, and kept in-frame beta chains. Rows with a matching CDR3 protein are joined into one entry that keeps the most common DNA and genes. The V and J calls, along with clone size, are taken from TCRdb and not from the paper's own processing. The sample contains about 170,000 distinct CDR3 sequences, about 16% of them found a single time. About 7.8% of the sample is taken by the ten largest. At least ten counts were recorded for this clonotype. No cognate antigen has been identified for it. No base-level quality is on record; no much larger clone is a single base apart.

Sequenced material: blood, either unsorted or a sorted T cell fraction (not recorded which). This receptor was obtained from a male donor with ankylosing spondylitis or in good health (not recorded which). The chain links TRBV9 with TRBJ2-5; the D gene cannot be resolved reliably. Here the CDR3 is given as CASSVGLQETQYF. In nucleotide form, the sequence is TGTGCCAGCAGCGTAGGTCTGCAAGAGACCCAGTACTTC.